This TCR beta chain was captured by sequencing in a study of blood T cell repertoires in COVID-19. Germline-derived CDR1 and CDR2 are GTSNPN and SVGIG (reference sequence). CDR3 length: 14 residues. With 4 bases clipped from V and 0 bases from J, the junction kept 5 bases outside the gene matches. In the authors' methods: Amplification from reference gene primers served as the basis for estimated nucleated cell counts. Clones were sequenced by immunoSEQ multiplex PCR, and TCRdb holds only the in-frame ones, with some missing. V, J and clone size were drawn from that table, and D and trimming were deduced from the DNA. This table holds more than 95,000 clones, roughly 90% found once.

Sequences were obtained from peripheral blood. The chain uses TRBV30 and TRBJ1-1, with 7 nucleotides matching TRBD1. The sequence was collected from a man aged 45 to 65 with acute or convalescent COVID-19. The CDR3 sequence: CAWTRDRMNTEAFF. CDR3 coding DNA: TGTGCCTGGACCCGGGACAGAATGAACACTGAAGCTTTCTTT.